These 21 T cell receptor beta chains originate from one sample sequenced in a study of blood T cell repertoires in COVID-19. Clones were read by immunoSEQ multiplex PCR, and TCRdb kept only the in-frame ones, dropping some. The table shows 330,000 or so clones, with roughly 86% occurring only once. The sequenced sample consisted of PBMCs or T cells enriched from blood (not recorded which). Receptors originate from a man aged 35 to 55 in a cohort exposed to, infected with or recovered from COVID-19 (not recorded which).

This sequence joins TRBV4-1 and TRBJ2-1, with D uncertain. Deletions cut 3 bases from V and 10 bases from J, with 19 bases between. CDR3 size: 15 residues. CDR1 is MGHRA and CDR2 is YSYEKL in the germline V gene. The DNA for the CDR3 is TGCGCCAGCAGCCAGGCCACGACTGGCCTCAGCGAGCAGTTCTTC. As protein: CASSQATTGLSEQFF.

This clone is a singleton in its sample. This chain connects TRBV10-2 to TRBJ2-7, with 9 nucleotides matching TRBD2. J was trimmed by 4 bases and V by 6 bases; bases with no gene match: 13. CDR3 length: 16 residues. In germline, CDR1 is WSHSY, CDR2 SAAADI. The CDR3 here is CASSPWGSGRKYEQYF. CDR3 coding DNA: TGCGCCAGCAGCCCTTGGGGTAGCGGGAGAAAATACGAGCAGTACTTC.

This chain's CDR3 is CASSLGLAADTQYF. The DNA for the CDR3 is TGTGCCAGCAGCCTCGGACTAGCGGCAGATACGCAGTATTTT. This chain links TRBV3-1 (or the pseudogene TRBV3-2) with TRBJ2-3; 10 nucleotides align to TRBD2. The CDR3 runs 14 residues. V was clipped by 4 bases and J by 4 bases; unmatched bases: 2. The germline V gene encodes CDR1 LGHDT and CDR2 YNNKEL (reference sequence).

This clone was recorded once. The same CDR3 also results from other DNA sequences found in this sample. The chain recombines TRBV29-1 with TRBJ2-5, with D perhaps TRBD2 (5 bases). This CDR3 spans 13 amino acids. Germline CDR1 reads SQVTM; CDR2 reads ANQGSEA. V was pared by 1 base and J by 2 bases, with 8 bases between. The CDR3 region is CSVEVGAQETQYF. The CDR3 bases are TGCAGCGTTGAAGTGGGAGCACAAGAGACCCAGTACTTC.

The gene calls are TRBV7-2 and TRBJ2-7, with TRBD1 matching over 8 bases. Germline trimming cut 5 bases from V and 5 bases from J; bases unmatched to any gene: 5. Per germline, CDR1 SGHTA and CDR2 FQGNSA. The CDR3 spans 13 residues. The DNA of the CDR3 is TGTGCCAGCAGCGAAAACAGGGGGGACGAGCAGTACTTC. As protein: CASSENRGDEQYF.

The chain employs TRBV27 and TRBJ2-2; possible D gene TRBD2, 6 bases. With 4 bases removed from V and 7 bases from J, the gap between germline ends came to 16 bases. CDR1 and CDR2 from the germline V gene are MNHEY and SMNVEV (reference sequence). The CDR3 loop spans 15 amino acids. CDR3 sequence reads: CASSSPRGGIGELFF. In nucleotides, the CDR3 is TGTGCCAGCAGTTCTCCGCGGGGCGGGATCGGGGAGCTGTTTTTT.

The CDR3 DNA is TGTGCCAGCCTATCGGGACTAGCGAATACGCAGTATTTT. Protein sequence: CASLSGLANTQYF. The chain links TRBV6-5 to TRBJ2-3; TRBD2 matches at 10 bases. J was trimmed by 7 bases and V by 8 bases; bases with no gene match: 6. Germline V CDR1 and CDR2: MNHEY, SVGAGI. The CDR3 runs 13 residues.

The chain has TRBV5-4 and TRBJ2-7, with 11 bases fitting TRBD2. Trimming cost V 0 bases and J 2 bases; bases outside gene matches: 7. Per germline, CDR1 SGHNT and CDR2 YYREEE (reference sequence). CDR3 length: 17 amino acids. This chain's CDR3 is CASSLARTSGSPYEQYF. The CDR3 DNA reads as TGTGCCAGCAGCTTGGCCAGAACTAGCGGGAGTCCCTACGAGCAGTACTTC.

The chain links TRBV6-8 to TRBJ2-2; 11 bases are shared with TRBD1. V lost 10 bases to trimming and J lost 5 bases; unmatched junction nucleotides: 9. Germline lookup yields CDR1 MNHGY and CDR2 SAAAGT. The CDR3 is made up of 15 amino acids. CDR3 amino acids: CATRKDRGRTGELFF. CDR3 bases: TGTGCCACCAGAAAGGACAGGGGGCGGACCGGGGAGCTGTTTTTT.

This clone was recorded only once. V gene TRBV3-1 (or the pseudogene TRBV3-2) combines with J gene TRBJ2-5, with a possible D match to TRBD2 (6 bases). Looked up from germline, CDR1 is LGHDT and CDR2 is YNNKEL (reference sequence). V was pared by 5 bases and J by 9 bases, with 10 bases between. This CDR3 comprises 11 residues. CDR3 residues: CASSTQRAQYF. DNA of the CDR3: TGTGCCAGCAGCACGCAGCGGGCCCAGTACTTC.

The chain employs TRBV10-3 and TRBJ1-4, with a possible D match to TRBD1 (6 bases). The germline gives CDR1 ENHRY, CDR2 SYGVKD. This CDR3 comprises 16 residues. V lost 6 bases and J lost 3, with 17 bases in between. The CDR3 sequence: CAISMRGGPANEKLFF. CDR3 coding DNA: TGTGCCATCAGCATGAGGGGGGGGCCGGCTAATGAAAAACTGTTTTTT.

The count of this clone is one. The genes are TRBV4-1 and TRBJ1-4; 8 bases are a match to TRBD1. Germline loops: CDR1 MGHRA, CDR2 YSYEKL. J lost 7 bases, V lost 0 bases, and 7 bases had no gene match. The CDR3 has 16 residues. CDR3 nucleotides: TGCGCCAGCAGCCAAGAGTCATTCAGGGGGCGTGAAAAACTGTTTTTT. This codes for CASSQESFRGREKLFF.

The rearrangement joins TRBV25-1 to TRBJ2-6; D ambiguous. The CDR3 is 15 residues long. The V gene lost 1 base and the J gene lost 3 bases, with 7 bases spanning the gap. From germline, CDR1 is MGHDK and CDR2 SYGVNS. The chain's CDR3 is CASSESGYGANVLTF. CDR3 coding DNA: TGTGCCAGCAGTGAATCCGGGTATGGGGCCAACGTCCTGACTTTC. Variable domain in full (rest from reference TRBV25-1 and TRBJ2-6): EADIYQTPRYLVIGTGKKITLECSQTMGHDKMYWYQQDPGMELHLIHYSYGVNSTEKGDLSSESTVSRIRTEHFPLTLESARPSHTSQYLCASSESGYGANVLTFGAGSRLTVL.

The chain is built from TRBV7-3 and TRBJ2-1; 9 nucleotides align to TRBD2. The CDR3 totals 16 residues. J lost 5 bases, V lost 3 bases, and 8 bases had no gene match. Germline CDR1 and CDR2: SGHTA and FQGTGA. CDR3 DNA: TGTGCCAGCAGCTTGGATAGCGGGAGTACAGACAATGAGCAGTTCTTC. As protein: CASSLDSGSTDNEQFF.

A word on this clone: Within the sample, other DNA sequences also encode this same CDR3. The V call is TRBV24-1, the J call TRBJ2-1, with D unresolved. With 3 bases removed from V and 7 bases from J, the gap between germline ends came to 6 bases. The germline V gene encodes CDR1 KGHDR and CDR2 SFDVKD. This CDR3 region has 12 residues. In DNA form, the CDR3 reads TGTGCCACCAGTGATCCTTATAATGAGCAGTTCTTC. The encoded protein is CATSDPYNEQFF.

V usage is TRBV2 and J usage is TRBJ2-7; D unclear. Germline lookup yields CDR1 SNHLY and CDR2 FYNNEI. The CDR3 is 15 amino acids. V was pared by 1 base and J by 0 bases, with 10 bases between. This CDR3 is CASSEVATRSYEQYF. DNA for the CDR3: TGTGCCAGCAGTGAAGTCGCCACACGCTCCTACGAGCAGTACTTC.

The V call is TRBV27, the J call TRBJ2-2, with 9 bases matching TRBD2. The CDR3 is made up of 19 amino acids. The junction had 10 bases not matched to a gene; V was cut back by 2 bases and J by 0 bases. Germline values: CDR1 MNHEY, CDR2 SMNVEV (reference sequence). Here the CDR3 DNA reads TGTGCCAGCAGTTTAAAATTAGCGGGAGCCACCGCGAACACCGGGGAGCTGTTTTTT. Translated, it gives CASSLKLAGATANTGELFF.

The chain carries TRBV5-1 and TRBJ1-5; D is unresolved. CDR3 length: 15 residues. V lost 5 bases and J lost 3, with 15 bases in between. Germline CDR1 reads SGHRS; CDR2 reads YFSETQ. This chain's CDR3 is CASSVETGNNQPQHF. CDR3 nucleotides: TGCGCCAGCAGTGTTGAGACGGGAAACAATCAGCCCCAGCATTTT.

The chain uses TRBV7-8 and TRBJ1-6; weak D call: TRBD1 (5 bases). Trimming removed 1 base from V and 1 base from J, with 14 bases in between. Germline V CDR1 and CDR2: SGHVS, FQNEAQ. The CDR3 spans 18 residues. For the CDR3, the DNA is TGTGCCAGCAGCTTAGTTCCCCCAAGACAGTCCTATAATTCACCCCTCCACTTT. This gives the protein CASSLVPPRQSYNSPLHF. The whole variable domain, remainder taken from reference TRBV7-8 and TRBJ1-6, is GAGVSQSPRYKVAKRGQDVALRCDPISGHVSLFWYQQALGQGPEFLTYFQNEAQLDKSGLPSDRFFAERPEGSVSTLKIQRTQQEDSAVYLCASSLVPPRQSYNSPLHFGNGTRLTVT.

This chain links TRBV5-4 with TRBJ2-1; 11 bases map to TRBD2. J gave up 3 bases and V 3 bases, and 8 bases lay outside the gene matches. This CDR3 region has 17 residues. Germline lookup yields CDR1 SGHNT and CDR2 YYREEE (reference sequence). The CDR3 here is CASSWDLAGGSYNEQFF. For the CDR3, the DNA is TGTGCCAGCAGCTGGGACTTAGCGGGAGGGAGCTACAATGAGCAGTTCTTC.

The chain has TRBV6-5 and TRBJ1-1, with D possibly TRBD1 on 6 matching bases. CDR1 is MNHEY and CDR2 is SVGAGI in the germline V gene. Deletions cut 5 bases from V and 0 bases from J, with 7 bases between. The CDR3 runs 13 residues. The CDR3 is CASSRTVNTEAFF. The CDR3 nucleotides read TGTGCCAGCAGTAGGACAGTGAACACTGAAGCTTTCTTT.